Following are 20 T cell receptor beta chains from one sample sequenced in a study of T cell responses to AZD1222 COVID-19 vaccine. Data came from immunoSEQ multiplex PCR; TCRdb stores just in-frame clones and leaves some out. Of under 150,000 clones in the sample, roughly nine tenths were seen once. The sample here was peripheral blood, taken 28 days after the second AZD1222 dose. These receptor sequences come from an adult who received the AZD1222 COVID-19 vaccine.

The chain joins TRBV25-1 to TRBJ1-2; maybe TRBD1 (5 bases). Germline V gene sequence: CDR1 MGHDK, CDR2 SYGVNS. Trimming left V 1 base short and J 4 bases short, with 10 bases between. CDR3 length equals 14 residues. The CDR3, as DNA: TGTGCCAGCAGTGAATTGACAGCTAGCTATGGCTACACCTTC. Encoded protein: CASSELTASYGYTF.

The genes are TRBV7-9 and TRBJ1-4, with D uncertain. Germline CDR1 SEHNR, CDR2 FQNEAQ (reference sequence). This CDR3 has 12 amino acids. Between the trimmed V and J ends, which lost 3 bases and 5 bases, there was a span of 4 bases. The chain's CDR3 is CASSFGNEKLFF. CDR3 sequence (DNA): TGTGCCAGCAGCTTCGGGAATGAAAAACTGTTTTTT.

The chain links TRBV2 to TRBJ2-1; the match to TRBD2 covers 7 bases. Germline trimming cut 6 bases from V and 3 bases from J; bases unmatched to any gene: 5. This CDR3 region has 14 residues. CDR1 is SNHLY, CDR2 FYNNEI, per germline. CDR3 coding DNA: TGTGCCAGCAGGCGGACTAGTCTCTACAATGAGCAGTTCTTC. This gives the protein CASRRTSLYNEQFF.

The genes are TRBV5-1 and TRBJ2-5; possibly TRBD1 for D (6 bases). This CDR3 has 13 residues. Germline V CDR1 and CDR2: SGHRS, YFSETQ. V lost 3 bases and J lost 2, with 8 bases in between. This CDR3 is CASSWQGQETQYF. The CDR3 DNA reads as TGCGCCAGCAGCTGGCAGGGGCAAGAGACCCAGTACTTC.

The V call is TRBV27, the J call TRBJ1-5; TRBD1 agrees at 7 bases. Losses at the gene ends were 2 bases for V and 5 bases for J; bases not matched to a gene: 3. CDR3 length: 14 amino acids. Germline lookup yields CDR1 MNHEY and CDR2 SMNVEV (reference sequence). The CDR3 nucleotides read TGTGCCAGCAGTTTACGGGACAGCCATCAGCCCCAGCATTTT. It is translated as CASSLRDSHQPQHF.

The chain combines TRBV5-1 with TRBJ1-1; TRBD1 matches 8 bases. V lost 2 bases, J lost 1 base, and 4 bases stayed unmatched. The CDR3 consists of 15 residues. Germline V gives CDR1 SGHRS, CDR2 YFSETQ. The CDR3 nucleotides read TGCGCCAGCAGCTTTTCAGGACAGGGGAACACTGAAGCTTTCTTT. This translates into CASSFSGQGNTEAFF.

The DNA for the CDR3 is TGTGCCATCAGATCCGGGACAGCGGCCTACGAGCAGTACTTC. This gives the protein CAIRSGTAAYEQYF. The chain has TRBV10-3 and TRBJ2-7, with TRBD1 identical over 7 bases. CDR1 and CDR2 (germline): ENHRY, SYGVKD. This CDR3 has 14 residues. V dropped 6 bases and J dropped 2; count of bases not matched to a gene: 7.

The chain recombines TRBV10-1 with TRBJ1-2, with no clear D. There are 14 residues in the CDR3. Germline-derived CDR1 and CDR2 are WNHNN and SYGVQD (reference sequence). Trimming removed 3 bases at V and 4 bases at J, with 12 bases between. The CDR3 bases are TGCGCCAGCAGTGACACGGGTTTCGGCTATGGCTACACCTTC. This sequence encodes CASSDTGFGYGYTF.

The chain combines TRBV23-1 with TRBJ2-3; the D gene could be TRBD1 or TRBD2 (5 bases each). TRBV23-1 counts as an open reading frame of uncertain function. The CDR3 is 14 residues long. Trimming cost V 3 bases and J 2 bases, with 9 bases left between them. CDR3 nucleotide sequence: TGCGCCAGCAGTCATGCCGGGGCCACAGATACGCAGTATTTT. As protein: CASSHAGATDTQYF.

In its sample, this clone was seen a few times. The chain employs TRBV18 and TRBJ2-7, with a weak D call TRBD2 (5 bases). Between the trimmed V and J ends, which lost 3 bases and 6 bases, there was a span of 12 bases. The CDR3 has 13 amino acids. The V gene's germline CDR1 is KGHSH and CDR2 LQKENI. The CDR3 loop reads CASSPQEAREQYF. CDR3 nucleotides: TGTGCCAGCTCACCTCAGGAGGCACGCGAGCAGTACTTC.

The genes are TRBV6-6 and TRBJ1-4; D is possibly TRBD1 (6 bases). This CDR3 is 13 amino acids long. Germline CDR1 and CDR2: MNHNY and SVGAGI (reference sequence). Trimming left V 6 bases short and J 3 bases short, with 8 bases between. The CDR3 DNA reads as TGTGCCAGCAGGGACAGTTCTAATGAAAAACTGTTTTTT. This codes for CASRDSSNEKLFF.

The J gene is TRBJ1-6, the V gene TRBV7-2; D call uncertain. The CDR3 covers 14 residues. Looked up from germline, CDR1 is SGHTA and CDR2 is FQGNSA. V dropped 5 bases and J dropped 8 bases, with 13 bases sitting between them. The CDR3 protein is CASSPDRTYSPLHF. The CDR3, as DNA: TGTGCCAGCAGCCCAGACCGAACCTATTCACCCCTCCACTTT.

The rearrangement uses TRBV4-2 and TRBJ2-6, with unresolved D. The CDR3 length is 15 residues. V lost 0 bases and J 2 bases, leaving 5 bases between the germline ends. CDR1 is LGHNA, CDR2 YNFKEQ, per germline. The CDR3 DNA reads TGTGCCAGCAGCCAAGATTTCGCTGGGGCCAACGTCCTGACTTTC. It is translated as CASSQDFAGANVLTF.

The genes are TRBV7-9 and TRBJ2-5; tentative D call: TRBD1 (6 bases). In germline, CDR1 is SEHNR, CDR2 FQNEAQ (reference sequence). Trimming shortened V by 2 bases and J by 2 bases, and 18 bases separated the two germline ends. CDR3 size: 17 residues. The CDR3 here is CASSLILGTRTQETQYF. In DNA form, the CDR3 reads TGTGCCAGCAGCTTAATTTTGGGGACACGGACTCAAGAGACCCAGTACTTC.

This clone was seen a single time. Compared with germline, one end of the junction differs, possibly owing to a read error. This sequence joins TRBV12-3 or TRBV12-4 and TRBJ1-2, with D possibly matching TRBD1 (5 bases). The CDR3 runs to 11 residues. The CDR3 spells CASSLVRGPVF. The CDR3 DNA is TGTGCCAGCAGTTTAGTGAGGGGCCCGGTCTTC.

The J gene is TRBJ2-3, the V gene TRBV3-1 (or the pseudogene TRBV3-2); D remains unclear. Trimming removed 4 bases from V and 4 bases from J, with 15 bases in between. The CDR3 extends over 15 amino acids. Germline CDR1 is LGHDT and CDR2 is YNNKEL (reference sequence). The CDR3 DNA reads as TGTGCCAGCAGCCCGGGCGGTCCCCTCGCAGATACGCAGTATTTT. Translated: CASSPGGPLADTQYF.

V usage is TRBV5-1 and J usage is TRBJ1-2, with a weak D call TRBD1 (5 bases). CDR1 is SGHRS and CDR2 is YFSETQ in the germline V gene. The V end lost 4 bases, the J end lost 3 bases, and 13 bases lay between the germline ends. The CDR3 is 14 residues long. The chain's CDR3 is CASSRQPGDYGYTF. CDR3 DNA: TGCGCCAGCAGCCGACAGCCGGGGGACTATGGCTACACCTTC.

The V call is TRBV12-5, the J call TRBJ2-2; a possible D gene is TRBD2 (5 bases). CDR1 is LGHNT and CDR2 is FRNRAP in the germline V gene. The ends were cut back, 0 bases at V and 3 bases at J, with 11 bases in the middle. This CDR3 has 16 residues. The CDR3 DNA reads TGTGCTAGTGGTTTGGTAGCCGGGGTGGACACCGGGGAGCTGTTTTTT. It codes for CASGLVAGVDTGELFF.

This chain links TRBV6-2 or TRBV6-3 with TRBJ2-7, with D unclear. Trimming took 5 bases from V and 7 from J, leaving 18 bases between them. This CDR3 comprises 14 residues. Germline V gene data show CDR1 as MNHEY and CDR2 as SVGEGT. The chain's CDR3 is CASSTPLGPKEQYF. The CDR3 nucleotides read TGTGCCAGCAGTACCCCTCTAGGCCCCAAGGAGCAGTACTTC.

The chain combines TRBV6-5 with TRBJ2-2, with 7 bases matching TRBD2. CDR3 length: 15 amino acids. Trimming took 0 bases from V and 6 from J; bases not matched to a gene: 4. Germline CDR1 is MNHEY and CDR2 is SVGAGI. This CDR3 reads CASSYSTAGAGELFF. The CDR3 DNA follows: TGTGCCAGCAGTTACTCGACGGCGGGAGCCGGGGAGCTGTTTTTT.